This TCR beta chain is drawn from a study of graft-versus-host responses after intestinal transplantation. Across the study: Every transplant recipient was induced with anti-thymocyte globulin, then maintained on tacrolimus and steroids for two to four years.

About this clone itself: The antigen is unknown.

Here immunoSEQ multiplex PCR was the method, and the copy in TCRdb shows in-frame clones only, minus some. The sample shows about 36,000 clones, around 94% of them seen only once. Points from the study as a whole: Present in recipient marrow, GvH clones included some that appeared first in ileum or blood.

Germline CDR1 and CDR2: MGHRA and YSYEKL. The CDR3 totals 15 residues. Trimming cost V 1 base and J 0 bases, with 10 bases left between them. This TCR came from a human donor who was the organ donor for an intestinal transplant. This chain links TRBV4-1 with TRBJ2-7, with D possibly being TRBD2 (6 bases). The source material was unstimulated CD4+ T cells sorted from spleen or lymph node cells, sampled before transplant. For the CDR3, the DNA is TGCGCCAGCAGCCAAGTCCGGGACTCCTCCTACGAGCAGTACTTC. Its translation: CASSQVRDSSYEQYF.